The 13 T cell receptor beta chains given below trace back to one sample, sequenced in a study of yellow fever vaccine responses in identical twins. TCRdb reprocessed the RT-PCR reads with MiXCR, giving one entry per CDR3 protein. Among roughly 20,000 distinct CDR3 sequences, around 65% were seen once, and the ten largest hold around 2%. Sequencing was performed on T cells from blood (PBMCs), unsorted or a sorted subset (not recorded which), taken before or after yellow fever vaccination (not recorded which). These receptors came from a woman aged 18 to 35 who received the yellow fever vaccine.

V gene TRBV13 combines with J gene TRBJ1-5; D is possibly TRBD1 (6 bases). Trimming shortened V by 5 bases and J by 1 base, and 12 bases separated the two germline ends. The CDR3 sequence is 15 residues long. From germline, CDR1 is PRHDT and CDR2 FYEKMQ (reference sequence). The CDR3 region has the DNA TGTGCCAGCAGCCCTAGGGGGGGAAGCAATCAGCCCCAGCATTTT. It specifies CASSPRGGSNQPQHF.

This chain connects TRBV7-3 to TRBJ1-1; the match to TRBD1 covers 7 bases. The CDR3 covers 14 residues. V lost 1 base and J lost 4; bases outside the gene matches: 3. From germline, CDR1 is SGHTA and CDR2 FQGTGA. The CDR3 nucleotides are TGTGCCAGCAGCTTAAACAGGGGCTTCACTGAAGCTTTCTTT. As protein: CASSLNRGFTEAFF.

CDR3 coding DNA: TGTGCCAGCGCGACTTTACAAGAGACCCAGTACTTC. Protein sequence: CASATLQETQYF. The chain has TRBV7-9 and TRBJ2-5; the D is unclear. CDR3 size: 12 residues. V was shortened by 8 bases and J by 2 bases, with 9 bases between the two germline ends. Per germline, CDR1 SEHNR and CDR2 FQNEAQ (reference sequence). The full variable domain, rest sourced from reference TRBV7-9 and TRBJ2-5, is DTGVSQNPRHKITKRGQNVTFRCDPISEHNRLYWYRQTLGQGPEFLTYFQNEAQLEKSRLLSDRFSAERPKGSFSTLEIQRTEQGDSAMYLCASATLQETQYFGPGTRLLVL.

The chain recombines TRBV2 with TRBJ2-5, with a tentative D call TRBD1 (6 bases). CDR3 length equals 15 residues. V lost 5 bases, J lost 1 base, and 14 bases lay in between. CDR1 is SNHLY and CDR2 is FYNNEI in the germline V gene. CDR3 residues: CASSQRGQTQETQYF. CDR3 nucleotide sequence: TGTGCCAGCAGTCAAAGAGGACAGACCCAAGAGACCCAGTACTTC.

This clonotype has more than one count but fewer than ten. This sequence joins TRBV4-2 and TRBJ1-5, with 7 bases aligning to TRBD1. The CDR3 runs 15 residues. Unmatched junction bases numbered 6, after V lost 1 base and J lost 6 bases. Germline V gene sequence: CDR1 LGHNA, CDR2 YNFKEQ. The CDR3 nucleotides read TGTGCCAGCAGCCAAGGCACAGGGGATAGTCAGCCCCAGCATTTT. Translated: CASSQGTGDSQPQHF.

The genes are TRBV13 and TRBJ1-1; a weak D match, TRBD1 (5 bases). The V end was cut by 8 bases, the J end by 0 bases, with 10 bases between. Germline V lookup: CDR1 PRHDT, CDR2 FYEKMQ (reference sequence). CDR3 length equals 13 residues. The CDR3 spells CASGAQVNTEAFF. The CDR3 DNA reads TGTGCCAGCGGAGCACAGGTGAACACTGAAGCTTTCTTT.

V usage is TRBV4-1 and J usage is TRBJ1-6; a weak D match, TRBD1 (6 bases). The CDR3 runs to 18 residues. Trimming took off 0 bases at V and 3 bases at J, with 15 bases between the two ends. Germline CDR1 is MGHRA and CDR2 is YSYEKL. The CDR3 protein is CASSQEGGISVYNSPLHF. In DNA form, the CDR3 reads TGCGCCAGCAGCCAAGAGGGGGGCATTAGCGTCTATAATTCACCCCTCCACTTT.

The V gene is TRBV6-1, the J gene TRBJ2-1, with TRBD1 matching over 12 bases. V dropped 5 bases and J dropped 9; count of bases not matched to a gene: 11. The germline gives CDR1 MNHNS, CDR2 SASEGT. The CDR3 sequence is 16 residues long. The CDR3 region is CASSTMAGTGGAEQFF. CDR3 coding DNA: TGTGCCAGCAGTACTATGGCCGGGACAGGGGGCGCTGAGCAGTTCTTC.

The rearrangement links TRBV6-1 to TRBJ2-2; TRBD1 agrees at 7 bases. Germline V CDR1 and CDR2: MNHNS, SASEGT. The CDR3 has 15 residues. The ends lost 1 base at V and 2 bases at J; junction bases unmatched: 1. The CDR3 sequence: CASSEGQGNTGELFF. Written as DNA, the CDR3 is TGTGCCAGCAGTGAAGGACAGGGAAACACCGGGGAGCTGTTTTTT.

Here the CDR3 DNA reads TGCGCCAGCAGCCAAGGGCTAGCGGGAGTACGGTTCTTC. Its protein is CASSQGLAGVRFF. The chain uses TRBV4-1 and TRBJ2-1; TRBD2 matches 10 bases. The trim removed 1 base at V and 15 bases at J, leaving 6 bases unmatched. The CDR3 consists of 13 residues. Germline V gene lookup returns CDR1 MGHRA and CDR2 YSYEKL.

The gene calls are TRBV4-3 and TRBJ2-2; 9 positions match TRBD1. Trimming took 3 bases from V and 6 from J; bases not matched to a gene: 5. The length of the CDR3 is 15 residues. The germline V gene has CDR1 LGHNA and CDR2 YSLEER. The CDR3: CASSHRDREAGELFF. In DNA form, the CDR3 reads TGCGCCAGCAGCCACAGGGACAGGGAGGCCGGGGAGCTGTTTTTT.

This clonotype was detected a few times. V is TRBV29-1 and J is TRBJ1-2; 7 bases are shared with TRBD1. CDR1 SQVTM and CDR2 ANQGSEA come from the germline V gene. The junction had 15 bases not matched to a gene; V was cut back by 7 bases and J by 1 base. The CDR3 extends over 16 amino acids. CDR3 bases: TGCAGCGCCTACGGAACCCGGGACAGCCATAACTATGGCTACACCTTC. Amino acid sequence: CSAYGTRDSHNYGYTF. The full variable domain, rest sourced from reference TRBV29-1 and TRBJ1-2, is SAVISQKPSRDICQRGTSLTIQCQVDSQVTMMFWYRQQPGQSLTLIATANQGSEATYESGFVIDKFPISRPNLTFSTLTVSNMSPEDSSIYLCSAYGTRDSHNYGYTFGSGTRLTVV.

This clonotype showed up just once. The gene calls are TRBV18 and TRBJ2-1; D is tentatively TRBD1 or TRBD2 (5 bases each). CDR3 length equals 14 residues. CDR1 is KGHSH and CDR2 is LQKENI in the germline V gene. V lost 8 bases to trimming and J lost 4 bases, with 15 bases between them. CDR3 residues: CASHRDQLYNEQFF. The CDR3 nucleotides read TGTGCCAGCCACCGGGACCAACTTTACAATGAGCAGTTCTTC. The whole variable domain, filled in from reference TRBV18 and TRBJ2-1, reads NAGVMQNPRHLVRRRGQEARLRCSPMKGHSHVYWYRQLPEEGLKFMVYLQKENIIDESGMPKERFSAEFPKEGPSILRIQQVVRGDSAAYFCASHRDQLYNEQFFGPGTRLTVL.